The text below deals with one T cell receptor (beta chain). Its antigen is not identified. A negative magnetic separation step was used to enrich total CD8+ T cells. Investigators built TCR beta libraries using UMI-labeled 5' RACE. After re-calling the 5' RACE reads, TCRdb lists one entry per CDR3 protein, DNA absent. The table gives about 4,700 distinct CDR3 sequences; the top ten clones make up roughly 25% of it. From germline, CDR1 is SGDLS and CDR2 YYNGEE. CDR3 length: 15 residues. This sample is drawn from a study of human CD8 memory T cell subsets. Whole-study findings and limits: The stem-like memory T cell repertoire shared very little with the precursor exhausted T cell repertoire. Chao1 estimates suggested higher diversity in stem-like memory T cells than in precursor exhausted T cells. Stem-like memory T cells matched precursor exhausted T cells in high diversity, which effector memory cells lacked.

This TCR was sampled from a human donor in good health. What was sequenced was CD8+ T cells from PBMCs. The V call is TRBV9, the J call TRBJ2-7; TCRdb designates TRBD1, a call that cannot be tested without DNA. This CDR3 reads CASSQDGASSYEQYF. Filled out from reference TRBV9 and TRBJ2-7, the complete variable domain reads DSGVTQTPKHLITATGQRVTLRCSPRSGDLSVYWYQQSLDQGLQFLIQYYNGEERAKGNILERFSAQQFPDLHSELNLSSLELGDSALYFCASSQDGASSYEQYFGPGTRLTVT.